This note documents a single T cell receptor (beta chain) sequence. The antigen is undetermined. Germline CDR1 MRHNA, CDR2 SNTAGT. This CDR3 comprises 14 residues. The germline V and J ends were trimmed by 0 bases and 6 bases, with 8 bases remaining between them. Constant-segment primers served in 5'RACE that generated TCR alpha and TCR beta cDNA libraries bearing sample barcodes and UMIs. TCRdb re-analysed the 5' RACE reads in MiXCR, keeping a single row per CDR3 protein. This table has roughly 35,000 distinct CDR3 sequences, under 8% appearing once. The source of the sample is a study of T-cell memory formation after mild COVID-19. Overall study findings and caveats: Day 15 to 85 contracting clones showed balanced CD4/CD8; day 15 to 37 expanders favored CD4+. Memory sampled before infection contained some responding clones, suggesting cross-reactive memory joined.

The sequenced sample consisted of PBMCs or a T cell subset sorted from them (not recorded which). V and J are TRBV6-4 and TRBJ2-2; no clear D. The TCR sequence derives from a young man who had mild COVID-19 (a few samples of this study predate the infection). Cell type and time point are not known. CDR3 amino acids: CASSDSRMSGELFF. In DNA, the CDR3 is TGTGCCAGCAGTGACTCGAGAATGTCCGGGGAGCTGTTTTTT.